The present entry profiles one T cell receptor (beta chain) with its context. Its antigen specificity is not known. No base qualities exist here, and no much larger clone lies one base off it. From the cysteine up to the phenylalanine, the CDR3 has a length of 17 residues. The DNA shown is the 51-base CDR3, in frame from base 1. The sample is drawn from a study of T cell responses to AZD1222 COVID-19 vaccine (TCRdb year 2021). Regarding the research as a whole: A total of 233 trial participants underwent TCR sequencing, of whom 207 had received two doses of AZD1222 and 26 had received two doses of the MenACWY control vaccine. Trial participants were enrolled by age into subgroups of 18-55, 56-69 and 70-plus years, and around 150, 28 and 57 TCR-sequenced participants, respectively, were included in these subgroups.

The time point tag for this specimen amounts to: about 28 days (+/-7) after the second vaccine dose. AZD1222 recipients with second doses at about 4 weeks or about 12 weeks were pooled, because spike-specific TCR depth and breadth did not differ between schedules. Vaccinee samples were obtained from the UK trials COV001 and COV002, which included a single-blind randomized controlled phase 2/3 trial of AZD1222 (ChAdOx1 nCoV-19) in healthy adults. For TCRbeta chain sequencing, PBMC samples from trial participants were taken at day 0 and at day 28 after the second dose. The investigation overall reported the following: In the small 56-69-year group, the increase in depth fell short of significance, most likely because of low power. A significant rise in spike-specific TCR breadth and depth was observed after two AZD1222 doses relative to day 0 and relative to MenACWY recipients. Participants were mostly white British, with more females than males. The authors suggested clonal diversity may have been underestimated. Reportedly, close to half of the unique spike-specific TCRs recognized epitopes lying outside the regions that are mutated in the B.1.351 and B.1.1.7 variants. Conclusions about previously exposed vaccinees are limited, since just 5 to 7 AZD1222 recipients were seropositive for SARS-CoV-2 at baseline. Because no day 14 peak-response samples were available, the repertoires could be characterized only after the peak T cell response. The whole spike protein was spanned by vaccine-associated CD4 TCRs, and dominant responses were seen in regions 160-218 and 743-854.

The CDR3 regions of human TCRbeta chains were analyzed by immunosequencing. Turning to the authors' computational methods: Repertoire TCRs were checked for matches against a reference library of SARS-CoV-2-specific TCRs that had been generated using the MIRA antigen-specificity platform. Breadth was defined as the fraction of unique TCRs that were SARS-CoV-2-associated. Depth was defined as the fraction of total T cells that were SARS-CoV-2-associated. Using the MIRA data, every spike-specific TCR was mapped to the spike region that the TCR reacted to and assigned to either a CD4 or a CD8 class. Log10-transformed breadth and depth values were compared by one-way ANOVA with Sidak's multiple comparisons tests. Sourced from immuneACCESS, this table was stored by TCRdb with only in-frame sequences that have V and J called. A share of the clones is absent; for the studies checked, an unresolved V gene accounts for under half, and the remainder has no known explanation. V, J and clone size were drawn from that table, and D and trimming were deduced from the DNA. This sample lists tens of thousands of clones; about nine tenths were detected once. The leading ten clones occupy 6.9% of the sample.

The sequence derives from an adult who received the AZD1222 COVID-19 vaccine. Rearrangement joined TRBV21-1 to TRBJ2-7; the listed D gene, TRBD2, was not tested against the DNA. TRBV21-1 is a pseudogene. Sequencing used peripheral blood, obtained 28 days after the second AZD1222 dose. The CDR3 in this case is CASPRTSGRGGSYEQYF. The nucleotides are TGTGCCAGTCCGAGGACTAGCGGGAGAGGGGGCTCCTACGAGCAGTACTTC.